The present T cell receptor (beta chain) was sequenced within a study of post-analysis software for immune sequencing data. Whole-study results and caveats: Patients carried several TRBV segments more frequently than controls did, and TRBV5-6, TRBV5-1 and TRBV20-1 were among them. Under F measure analysis, samples from one preparation batch co-clustered strongly. When compared against controls, multiple sclerosis patients showed significantly lower normalized Chao1 diversity.

Presence of unique molecular identifiers characterized the TCR beta cDNA libraries. Using its own MiXCR run on the PCR reads, TCRdb lists one record per CDR3 protein. This table holds roughly 430,000 distinct CDR3 sequences, approximately 39% found once. This clonotype has ten or more counts. Antigen unknown. CDR3 size: 14 residues. The germline V gene has CDR1 SGDLS and CDR2 YYNGEE. V lost 3 bases, J lost 5 bases, and 7 bases stayed unmatched. The rearrangement uses TRBV9 and TRBJ2-5; 7 nucleotides align to TRBD1. This clonotype was obtained from a girl aged 2 to 9 with multiple sclerosis. Sequenced: blood. The DNA for the CDR3 is TGTGCCAGCAGCGCCGGACAGGCCGGGGAGACCCAGTACTTC. Translated, it gives CASSAGQAGETQYF.